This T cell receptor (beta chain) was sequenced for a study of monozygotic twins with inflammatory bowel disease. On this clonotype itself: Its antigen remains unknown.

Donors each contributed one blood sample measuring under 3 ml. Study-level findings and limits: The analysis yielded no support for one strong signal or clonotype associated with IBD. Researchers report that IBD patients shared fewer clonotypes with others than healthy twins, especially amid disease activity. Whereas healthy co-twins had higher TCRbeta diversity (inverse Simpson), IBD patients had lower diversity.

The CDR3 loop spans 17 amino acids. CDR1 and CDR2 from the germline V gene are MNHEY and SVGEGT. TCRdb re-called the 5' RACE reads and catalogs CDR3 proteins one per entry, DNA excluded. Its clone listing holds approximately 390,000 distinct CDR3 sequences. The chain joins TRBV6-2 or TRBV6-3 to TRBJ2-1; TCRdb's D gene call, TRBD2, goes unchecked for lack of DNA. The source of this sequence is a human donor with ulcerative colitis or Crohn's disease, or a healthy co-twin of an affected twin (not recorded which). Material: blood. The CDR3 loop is CASSYSLGSGSRDEQFF.